The 25 T cell receptor beta chains presented below share a single source sample, sequenced in a study of tumor and adjacent non-tumor tissue in lung cancer. RNA was extracted from bulk tissue without any cell sorting. More than 3 cm separated this lung sample from the edge of the tumor. TCRbeta libraries were built with three rounds of nested PCR, modified from ARM-PCR. TCRdb called the multiplex PCR reads again in MiXCR, with one record for every CDR3 protein. The sample shows 50,000 to 70,000 distinct CDR3 sequences, around two thirds of them seen only once. Sequenced input: distant non-tumor lung tissue. All receptors come from a man between 65 and 79 years old with non-small cell lung cancer.

As for this clonotype: Germline and junction disagree at one end, which may indicate a read error. The chain is built from TRBV6-1 and TRBJ2-4; tentatively, D is TRBD2 (5 bases). Per the germline V gene, CDR1 is MNHNS and CDR2 is SASEGT. The CDR3 sequence is 15 residues long. CDR3 nucleotides: TGTGCCAGCAGATTTCAAGAGCTAGCCAGAAACATCCAGTACTTC. Its translation is CASRFQELARNIQYF.

Points on this clonotype: A read error may account for a junction end that differs from germline. The chain joins TRBV11-3 to TRBJ2-1; TRBD2 agrees at 8 bases. The CDR3 is 15 residues long. CDR1 SGHNT and CDR2 YENEEA come from the germline V gene. CDR3 bases: TGTGCCAACAGCTTTCCAGCGGGGGTTAACAATGAGCAGTTCTTC. Translating gives CANSFPAGVNNEQFF.

J is TRBJ2-7 and V is TRBV14, with 9 positions matching TRBD1. Per germline, CDR1 SGHDN and CDR2 FVKESK. The CDR3 runs 14 residues. Germline trimming cut 4 bases from V and 5 bases from J; bases unmatched to any gene: 6. Here the CDR3 reads CASSLRQGGNEQYF. CDR3 nucleotides: TGTGCCAGCAGCCTTAGACAGGGGGGCAACGAGCAGTACTTC. Full variable domain (remainder filled in from reference TRBV14 and TRBJ2-7): EAGVTQFPSHSVIEKGQTVTLRCDPISGHDNLYWYRRVMGKEIKFLLHFVKESKQDESGMPNNRFLAERTGGTYSTLKVQPAELEDSGVYFCASSLRQGGNEQYFGPGTRLTVT.

The chain uses TRBV6-5 and TRBJ1-4, with no clear D. Trimming removed 7 bases from V and 0 bases from J, with 12 bases in between. CDR1 and CDR2 from the germline V gene are MNHEY and SVGAGI. This CDR3 contains 15 residues. The DNA for the CDR3 is TGTGCCAGCAACTTGGCCAGTGCAACTAATGAAAAACTGTTTTTT. Translating gives CASNLASATNEKLFF.

With respect to this clonotype: This could be a read error, since a much larger clone is one nucleotide away. The V gene is TRBV24-1, the J gene TRBJ2-2, with 8 bases lining up with TRBD1. Germline CDR1 reads KGHDR; CDR2 reads SFDVKD. The CDR3 consists of 14 residues. Unmatched junction bases numbered 3, after V lost 9 bases and J lost 1 base. CDR3 amino acids: CATWGQVNTGELFF. CDR3 bases: TGTGCCACCTGGGGACAGGTGAACACCGGGGAGCTGTTTTTT.

Of note for this clonotype: This may stem from a read error, because a much larger clone lies one nucleotide away. The rearrangement uses TRBV7-8 and TRBJ1-1, with a weak D call TRBD1 (6 bases). V was trimmed by 5 bases and J by 5 bases, leaving 18 bases between them. CDR3 length: 15 amino acids. CDR1 SGHVS and CDR2 FQNEAQ come from the germline V gene. The CDR3, as DNA: TGTGCCAGCAGCCCGTCCTCCGGGGGGCGAACTGAAGCTTTCTTT. This codes for CASSPSSGGRTEAFF.

In regard to this clonotype: Mismatch with germline at one junction end may stem from a read error. The rearrangement links TRBV7-9 to TRBJ2-1; no definite D call. CDR1 SEHNR and CDR2 FQNEAQ come from the germline V gene (reference sequence). The CDR3 contains 15 residues. CDR3 DNA: TGCGCCAGCAGCCTAGTGATAACCTCCTACAATGAGCAGTTCTTC. Encoded protein: CASSLVITSYNEQFF.

V usage is TRBV28 and J usage is TRBJ2-1; D may be TRBD2 (5 bases). V was pared by 7 bases and J by 3 bases, with 19 bases between. The CDR3 is 16 amino acids. CDR1 is MDHEN, CDR2 SYDVKM, per germline. The CDR3 reads CASTPKAGGSYNEQFF. CDR3 DNA sequence: TGTGCCAGCACCCCTAAGGCGGGTGGGAGCTACAATGAGCAGTTCTTC.

With regard to this clonotype: Since the CDR3 does not end with the conserved phenylalanine or tryptophan, this likely comes from a read error. The DNA is left out, because the CDR3 cannot be placed on it with certainty; the CDR3 is given as TCRdb lists it. The J gene is TRBJ1-2, the V gene TRBV10-3; no check of the table's D call, TRBD1, against the DNA was made. CDR1 and CDR2 from the germline V gene are ENHRY and SYGVKD. The CDR3 is made up of 14 amino acids, end residues included. CDR3 region: CAISQTGKNYGCTL.

In the case of this clonotype: The junction departs from germline at one end; a sequencing error may be responsible. This chain joins TRBV11-2 and TRBJ2-7; 12 bases align to TRBD1. The CDR3 covers 15 residues. Germline V gene data show CDR1 as SGHAT and CDR2 as FQNNGV. The CDR3 sequence: CASSLEGQGAYERYF. The DNA of the CDR3 is TGTGCCAGTAGCTTAGAGGGACAGGGGGCCTACGAACGGTACTTC.

This chain links TRBV11-2 with TRBJ2-1; a weak D match, TRBD1 (5 bases). Germline V gene data show CDR1 as SGHAT and CDR2 as FQNNGV. The CDR3 covers 15 residues. The CDR3 loop reads CPSSLRTSIYNEQFF. The CDR3, as DNA: TGTCCAAGCAGCTTAAGGACAAGTATTTACAATGAGCAGTTCTTC.

This clonotype was counted a few times. The chain joins TRBV24-1 to TRBJ2-1; 8 bases are shared with TRBD1. Trimming at V came to 8 bases and at J to 8 bases, leaving 7 bases not matched to a gene. The CDR3 is 13 amino acids. Germline V gene lookup returns CDR1 KGHDR and CDR2 SFDVKD. The CDR3, as DNA: TGTGCCACCAAAGACAGGGGCAGCGATGAGCAGTTCTTC. This gives the protein CATKDRGSDEQFF.

Turning to this clonotype: A much larger clone differs from this one at a single base, so this may be a read error. The CDR3 does not close with the conserved phenylalanine or tryptophan, likely indicating a read error. The rearrangement links TRBV5-6 to TRBJ2-3, with 7 bases lining up with TRBD1. J lost 0 bases, V lost 6 bases, and 4 bases had no gene match. Germline CDR1 and CDR2: SGHDT and YYEEEE. The CDR3 has 14 residues. The CDR3 loop is CASTMTGSTDTQYL. In DNA form, the CDR3 reads TGTGCCAGCACCATGACAGGGAGCACAGATACGCAGTATTTG.

This clonotype is a singleton in its sample. Its ends do not fully match the called genes, so a read error is possible. The rearrangement uses TRBV5-4 and TRBJ1-1; 8 bases are a match to TRBD1. Germline CDR1 SGHNT, CDR2 YYREEE (reference sequence). This CDR3 contains 14 residues. Here the CDR3 reads CASSIWDRNTGALF. The CDR3 DNA is TGTGCCAGCAGCATCTGGGACAGGAACACTGGAGCTCTCTTT.

This clonotype has at least ten counts. The genes are TRBV6-5 and TRBJ2-1, with 8 bases matching TRBD1. V dropped 6 bases and J dropped 16; count of bases not matched to a gene: 14. Per germline, CDR1 MNHEY and CDR2 SVGAGI. The CDR3 has 13 residues. The DNA of the CDR3 is TGTGCCAGCAGACCCTCCCCCGGGACAGGCCCTTTCTTC. This translates into CASRPSPGTGPFF.

This clonotype came up once. No DNA is shown, since the ends of the CDR3 on it are uncertain; the CDR3 is the one TCRdb lists. CDR3 region: CDSSSYRCRGDYTF. The chain has TRBV11-2 and TRBJ1-2; TRBD1 is the table's D call and was not checked against the DNA. The germline CDR1 and CDR2 sequences are SGHAT and FQNNGV. Including both end residues, the CDR3 is 14 amino acids long.

Of note for this clonotype: Relative to the germline gene, one junction end is altered; a read error may explain this. The chain links TRBV6-5 to TRBJ1-2; TRBD1 is a possible D gene (5 bases). Germline lookup yields CDR1 MNHEY and CDR2 SVGAGI. This CDR3 comprises 12 residues. The CDR3 region is CTSSPGPGGYTF. The CDR3 coding sequence is TGTACCAGCAGTCCGGGCCCAGGGGGCTACACCTTC.

With regard to this clonotype: A much larger clone sits a single nucleotide away, making a read error possible. The chain recombines TRBV4-2 with TRBJ2-7; D may be TRBD2 (6 bases). This CDR3 is built from 14 residues. The germline V gene has CDR1 LGHNA and CDR2 YNFKEQ. V lost 3 bases and J 2 bases, leaving 11 bases between the germline ends. CDR3 sequence (DNA): TGTGCCAGCAGCCACGATTGGGGGGCCTACGAGCAGTACTTC. It encodes CASSHDWGAYEQYF.

A remark on this clonotype: The CDR3 does not end in the conserved phenylalanine or tryptophan, so this is likely a read error. V is TRBV29-1 and J is TRBJ2-5; TRBD1 might be the D (5 bases). The J call may be faulty, since TRBJ2-1 better matches the DNA end. The CDR3 has 12 residues. CDR1 and CDR2 from the germline V gene are SQVTM and ANQGSEA. The CDR3 bases are TGCAGCGTTGTGGTCACAGGAGAGACCCAGTTCTCC. It is translated as CSVVVTGETQFS.

Of note for this clonotype: This sequence may be a read error, since a much larger clone differs from it by one base. The V and J genes are TRBV10-3 and TRBJ2-4; perhaps TRBD1 as D (6 bases). The CDR3 runs 15 residues. Germline V CDR1 and CDR2: ENHRY, SYGVKD. CDR3 sequence reads: CAISDSRGIKNILYF. The CDR3 DNA is TGTGCCATCAGTGACTCCAGGGGAATCAAAAACATTCTGTACTTC.

The chain has TRBV11-2 and TRBJ2-5; D is possibly TRBD1 (8 bases). Germline V gives CDR1 SGHAT, CDR2 FQNNGV. This CDR3 has 15 amino acids. Trimming pared 6 bases from V and 7 bases from J, leaving 21 bases between. The CDR3 loop reads CASSLYRGGRGTQYF. The CDR3 bases are TGTGCCAGCAGTTTATACAGGGGGGGGAGAGGGACCCAGTACTTC.

Comments on this clonotype: A much larger clone is a single base away; this may be a read error. The chain carries TRBV29-1 and TRBJ1-2, with D tentatively TRBD1 (5 bases). This CDR3 has 15 residues. CDR1 and CDR2 (germline): SQVTM, ANQGSEA. V dropped 1 base and J dropped 1 base, with 13 bases sitting between them. DNA for the CDR3: TGCAGCGTTGAAGGGGGGATGGGGAGTAACTATGGCTACACCTTC. Amino acid sequence: CSVEGGMGSNYGYTF.

Regarding this clonotype: Here the CDR3 omits its conserved ending phenylalanine or tryptophan, so a read error is the likely source. The gene calls are TRBV6-6 and TRBJ2-7; D possibly uses TRBD1 or TRBD2 (6 bases each). The CDR3 totals 18 residues. Trimming removed 8 bases from V and 5 bases from J, with 31 bases in between. Germline CDR1 and CDR2: MNHNY and SVGAGI (reference sequence). CDR3 nucleotides: TGTGCCAGCGCCGACGGACCCGCAGGGTCCACCGGGGGCGACGAGCAGTACCTC. Translated, it gives CASADGPAGSTGGDEQYL.

The count of this clonotype is one. At one boundary the junction diverges from the germline segment, which might be a read error. V is TRBV5-1 and J is TRBJ2-1; D remains ambiguous. CDR3 length: 13 residues. The germline V gene has CDR1 SGHRS and CDR2 YFSETQ. CDR3 in DNA: TGCGCCAGCAGCTTGGCGGCCAACAATGTGCAGTTCTTC. This translates into CASSLAANNVQFF.

Note on this clonotype: Germline and junction disagree at one end, which may indicate a read error. This chain uses TRBV11-2 with TRBJ2-7, with a possible D match to TRBD1 (6 bases). CDR3 length equals 16 residues. Per germline, CDR1 SGHAT and CDR2 FQNNGV. The CDR3 sequence: CASSAVSQGLTYEQYF. CDR3 DNA sequence: TGTGCCAGCAGCGCAGTCTCTCAGGGGCTTACCTACGAGCAGTACTTT.